This paragraph covers one TCR beta chain sequence. This receptor's antigen is unknown. No quality values exist for individual bases; no much larger clone is one base distant. Receptor amplification or capture employed 5' RACE. Sequencing instrument: Illumina HiSeq 2500. A second PCR of about 7 to 12 cycles was run with a J-beta primer mix and a sample-barcoded 5' primer. A template-switch 5' adaptor carrying 12 random nucleotides introduced a unique molecular identifier onto each TCR beta cDNA molecule. At least 3 million CDR3-containing paired-end reads were obtained from each sample. The Mint cDNA synthesis kit, primed by a TRBC-specific oligonucleotide, was used to synthesize first-strand cDNA from all RNA. Following uracil-DNA glycosylase treatment, a first 18-cycle PCR with universal primers M1SS and BC2_uni_R was performed on all cDNA. The authors' pipeline ran thus. For normalization, 1 million high-quality reads, each with a distinct molecular identifier, were randomly selected from each sample. Instead of being binned into consensus sequences, reads with shared molecular identifiers were discarded. CDR3 identification, clonotype clustering and error correction used MiTCR with a Q25 quality threshold and the strictest error-elimination algorithm. A nonparametric unseen species model with Euler transformation was used to estimate a lower bound on total TCR beta diversity. The public reads were quality trimmed at Q25 with fastp and then assembled into clones with MiXCR by TCRdb, keeping productive beta chains. Rows with a matching CDR3 protein are joined into one entry that keeps the most common DNA and genes. The V and J calls, along with clone size, are taken from TCRdb and not from the paper's own processing. The sample profile shows 700,000 to 800,000 distinct CDR3 sequences; roughly 41% of them were found once. The leading ten clones occupy around a fifth of the sample.

This sample was included in a study of blood T cells in healthy people across ages (dated by TCRdb to 2013 to 2016). About the study as a whole: In model experiments, template switching captured roughly one uniquely barcoded TCR beta cDNA molecule for every two T cells. The donors were split into four age groups: young (average 16 years), middle-aged (roughly 42), aged (62) and long-lived (about 82). Using deep sequencing normalized with unique cDNA molecular identifiers, the study measured how TCR beta repertoire diversity changes with age. Donors of different ages were randomly distributed across sequencing lanes to avoid experimental bias. The study analyzed two additional independent replicas of 1 million unique cDNA reads from the same blood draw for two donors, one aged 18 to 29 and one aged 80 or older. Study-wide findings and limitations: As age increased, observed TCR beta diversity per million T cells dropped in a roughly linear way, and a significant reduction was already evident by age about 40. Because donor CMV infection status was unknown, age-related changes in expanded clonotypes were potentially confounded. The long-lived group showed more naive CD4+ T cells, fewer expanded clones and increased TCR diversity than the aged group, suggesting age selection. A strong correlation was found between observed TCR beta diversity and the percentage of naive T cells measured by flow cytometry. Conclusive comparison of naive and antigen-experienced compartments was prevented by the profiling of bulk unsorted PBMCs. Estimates of total diversity based on one million sequenced T cells were regarded as lower bounds and as underestimates.

Donors were 39 systemically healthy Caucasian individuals from Russia aged roughly 6 to 95 years. Approximately 10 milliliters of peripheral blood were collected from each donor into EDTA-treated Vacutainer tubes. Ficoll-Paque density-gradient centrifugation was used to isolate PBMCs, with at least 6 million per sample. Trizol reagent was used to extract total RNA from PBMCs, with at least 5.5 micrograms per sample. For every donor, an aliquot of PBMCs went through flow cytometry to measure the percentages of naive CD45RAhigh/CD27high T cells. Germline trimming amounts to 6 bases on V and 0 bases on J, with 8 as the count of junction bases outside the gene matches. The germline V gene (reference sequence) gives CDR1 as DFQATT and CDR2 as SNEGSKA. Including cysteine and phenylalanine, the CDR3 has 15 amino acids. The only DNA kept is the CDR3, 45 bases in frame from the first base.

The chain uses TRBV20-1 and TRBJ2-3; 8 middle bases align to TRBD2. Sample: blood. The sequence was obtained from a woman aged 55-70 years in good health. The CDR3: CSASRGGFSTDTQYF. The nucleotide sequence is given as TGCAGTGCATCTCGGGGGGGGTTTAGCACAGATACGCAGTATTTT.